These T cell receptor beta chains were read from a single sample in a study of OX40 agonist ivuxolimab in advanced cancers. This table comes from immunoSEQ multiplex PCR, and its TCRdb copy is limited to in-frame clones, with some not included. The data contain tens of thousands of clones, 86% of them singletons. The sample here was CD4+ or CD8+ T cells sorted from blood, taken in a trial of the OX40 agonist ivuxolimab. These receptors originate from an adult with an advanced solid tumor such as melanoma, head and neck, liver or kidney cancer. The CDR3 runs from the conserved cysteine through the conserved F or W. Each record gives: V gene, clone size, J gene, D gene, CDR3 protein, CDR3 DNA. The D gene is left open where the match is weak. Clone size, where shown, is once, few, many, or a class for clones that have expanded.

v_call: TRBV14; clone_size: -; j_call: TRBJ2-2; d_call: TRBD2; cdr3_aa: CASSRLAGGELFF; cdr3_nt: TGTGCCAGCAGCCGTCTAGCGGGCGGGGAGCTGTTTTTT
v_call: TRBV6-1; clone_size: few; j_call: TRBJ1-2; d_call: TRBD1; cdr3_aa: CASSEWTGGSSSGGYTF; cdr3_nt: TGTGCCAGCAGTGAATGGACAGGGGGCTCATCTTCTGGTGGCTACACCTTC
v_call: TRBV6-5; clone_size: -; j_call: TRBJ2-7; d_call: -; cdr3_aa: CASSPTSYRGAYF; cdr3_nt: TGTGCCAGCAGTCCGACCTCCTATCGGGGTGCCTACTTC
v_call: TRBV18; clone_size: -; j_call: TRBJ2-7; d_call: -; cdr3_aa: CASSPTLDARAQYF; cdr3_nt: TGTGCCAGCTCACCAACATTGGACGCTCGAGCACAGTACTTC
v_call: TRBV7-3; clone_size: once; j_call: TRBJ2-5; d_call: -; cdr3_aa: CASSRGKEETQYF; cdr3_nt: TGTGCCAGCAGCCGAGGAAAGGAGGAGACCCAGTACTTC
v_call: TRBV4-1; clone_size: -; j_call: TRBJ2-1; d_call: TRBD1; cdr3_aa: CASSQETGPQTSYNEQFF; cdr3_nt: TGCGCCAGCAGCCAGGAGACAGGGCCACAAACCTCGTACAATGAGCAGTTCTTC
v_call: TRBV6-1; clone_size: -; j_call: TRBJ2-5; d_call: -; cdr3_aa: CASSDWGQETQYF; cdr3_nt: TGTGCCAGCAGTGATTGGGGTCAAGAGACCCAGTACTTC
v_call: TRBV27; clone_size: -; j_call: TRBJ2-7; d_call: TRBD1; cdr3_aa: CASSRSGTGSYEQYF; cdr3_nt: TGTGCCAGCAGCCGGTCCGGGACAGGTTCCTACGAGCAGTACTTC
v_call: TRBV9; clone_size: -; j_call: TRBJ2-3; d_call: TRBD2; cdr3_aa: CASSGLGSGGATDTQYF; cdr3_nt: TGTGCCAGCAGCGGGCTGGGGAGCGGGGGGGCGACAGATACGCAGTATTTT
v_call: TRBV5-8; clone_size: few; j_call: TRBJ1-2; d_call: -; cdr3_aa: CASSLMTNMGNYGYTF; cdr3_nt: TGTGCCAGCAGCCTGATGACGAACATGGGGAACTATGGCTACACCTTC
v_call: TRBV6-5; clone_size: -; j_call: TRBJ2-2; d_call: -; cdr3_aa: CASSLGMNAGELFF; cdr3_nt: TGTGCCAGCAGTCTGGGTATGAACGCCGGGGAGCTGTTTTTT
v_call: TRBV30; clone_size: -; j_call: TRBJ1-1; d_call: -; cdr3_aa: CAWSLGMTEAFF; cdr3_nt: TGTGCCTGGAGCTTGGGGATGACTGAAGCTTTCTTT
v_call: TRBV11-2; clone_size: -; j_call: TRBJ2-7; d_call: TRBD2; cdr3_aa: CASSLYSGGPYEQYF; cdr3_nt: TGTGCCAGCAGCTTGTATAGCGGGGGGCCCTACGAGCAGTACTTC
v_call: TRBV7-8; clone_size: once; j_call: TRBJ1-4; d_call: -; cdr3_aa: CASSLGAAFATNEKLFF; cdr3_nt: TGTGCCAGCAGCTTAGGTGCAGCCTTTGCAACTAATGAAAAACTGTTTTTT
v_call: TRBV4-2; clone_size: -; j_call: TRBJ2-3; d_call: TRBD1; cdr3_aa: CASSQPGGNTDTQYF; cdr3_nt: TGTGCCAGCAGCCAGCCAGGGGGCAACACAGATACGCAGTATTTT
v_call: TRBV6-6; clone_size: -; j_call: TRBJ1-2; d_call: -; cdr3_aa: CASSYDPPWGYTF; cdr3_nt: TGTGCCAGCAGTTACGACCCACCGTGGGGCTACACCTTC
v_call: TRBV11-3; clone_size: few; j_call: TRBJ1-2; d_call: -; cdr3_aa: CASSLEWQGSLYGYTF; cdr3_nt: TGTGCCAGCAGCTTAGAGTGGCAGGGCTCCCTCTATGGCTACACCTTC
v_call: TRBV6-5; clone_size: -; j_call: TRBJ1-2; d_call: TRBD1; cdr3_aa: CASRGDSLYGYTF; cdr3_nt: TGTGCCAGCAGAGGGGACAGCCTCTATGGCTACACCTTC
v_call: TRBV10-3; clone_size: -; j_call: TRBJ1-1; d_call: -; cdr3_aa: CAISANGGDTEAFF; cdr3_nt: TGTGCCATCAGTGCTAATGGTGGGGACACTGAAGCTTTCTTT
v_call: TRBV6-1; clone_size: -; j_call: TRBJ1-3; d_call: -; cdr3_aa: CASIKPGVGGNTIYF; cdr3_nt: TGTGCCAGCATCAAACCCGGCGTGGGGGGAAACACCATATATTTT
v_call: TRBV4-3; clone_size: few; j_call: TRBJ1-6; d_call: -; cdr3_aa: CASSQDYPLGGNSPLHF; cdr3_nt: TGCGCCAGCAGCCAAGATTACCCCCTGGGTGGGAATTCACCCCTCCACTTT
v_call: TRBV5-1; clone_size: -; j_call: TRBJ1-3; d_call: -; cdr3_aa: CASSPTKVGGFSGNTIYF; cdr3_nt: TGCGCCAGCAGCCCGACCAAGGTTGGGGGATTCTCTGGAAACACCATATATTTT
v_call: TRBV7-6; clone_size: -; j_call: TRBJ2-3; d_call: -; cdr3_aa: CASSSETEGDTQYF; cdr3_nt: TGTGCCAGCAGCTCCGAGACTGAGGGAGATACGCAGTATTTT
v_call: TRBV2; clone_size: -; j_call: TRBJ2-7; d_call: -; cdr3_aa: CASSDYGPQYF; cdr3_nt: TGTGCCAGCAGTGACTATGGTCCTCAGTACTTC
v_call: TRBV28; clone_size: -; j_call: TRBJ1-1; d_call: TRBD1; cdr3_aa: CASSLNRGMAFF; cdr3_nt: TGTGCCAGCAGTCTGAACAGGGGTATGGCTTTCTTT
v_call: TRBV30; clone_size: -; j_call: TRBJ2-3; d_call: -; cdr3_aa: CAWETARNVDTQYF; cdr3_nt: TGTGCCTGGGAGACGGCTAGGAACGTGGATACGCAGTATTTT
v_call: TRBV5-8; clone_size: once; j_call: TRBJ1-5; d_call: -; cdr3_aa: CASSLGIAQNQPQHF; cdr3_nt: TGTGCCAGCAGCTTGGGGATAGCCCAGAATCAGCCCCAGCATTTT
v_call: TRBV15; clone_size: -; j_call: TRBJ2-2; d_call: -; cdr3_aa: CATSRDLQNTGELFF; cdr3_nt: TGTGCCACCAGCAGAGATCTGCAGAACACCGGGGAGCTGTTTTTT
v_call: TRBV30; clone_size: -; j_call: TRBJ2-2; d_call: TRBD1; cdr3_aa: CAWKDRYSANTGELFF; cdr3_nt: TGTGCCTGGAAGGACAGGTATTCCGCCAACACCGGGGAGCTGTTTTTT
v_call: TRBV6-5; clone_size: -; j_call: TRBJ2-5; d_call: -; cdr3_aa: CASSYAGGETQYF; cdr3_nt: TGTGCCAGCAGTTACGCTGGGGGAGAGACCCAGTACTTC
v_call: TRBV6-1; clone_size: -; j_call: TRBJ1-1; d_call: -; cdr3_aa: CASSSSGGREAFF; cdr3_nt: TGTGCCAGCAGTTCATCGGGTGGGCGTGAAGCTTTCTTT
v_call: TRBV6-1; clone_size: few; j_call: TRBJ2-1; d_call: TRBD2; cdr3_aa: CASSGTPPGGGDNEQFF; cdr3_nt: TGTGCCAGCAGTGGGACCCCTCCTGGCGGGGGGGACAATGAGCAGTTCTTC
v_call: TRBV9; clone_size: few; j_call: TRBJ1-2; d_call: -; cdr3_aa: CASSVGEVGYGYTF; cdr3_nt: TGTGCCAGCAGCGTAGGGGAGGTAGGCTATGGCTACACCTTC
v_call: TRBV7-9; clone_size: -; j_call: TRBJ1-1; d_call: -; cdr3_aa: CASSLAENTEAFF; cdr3_nt: TGTGCCAGCAGCTTAGCTGAGAACACTGAAGCTTTCTTT
v_call: TRBV5-6; clone_size: -; j_call: TRBJ2-5; d_call: -; cdr3_aa: CASSFDRGETQYF; cdr3_nt: TGTGCCAGCAGCTTTGACCGAGGGGAGACCCAGTACTTC
v_call: TRBV6-1; clone_size: -; j_call: TRBJ1-2; d_call: -; cdr3_aa: CASSERFRAGIGGYTF; cdr3_nt: TGTGCCAGCAGTGAGCGTTTCAGGGCAGGGATAGGTGGCTACACCTTC